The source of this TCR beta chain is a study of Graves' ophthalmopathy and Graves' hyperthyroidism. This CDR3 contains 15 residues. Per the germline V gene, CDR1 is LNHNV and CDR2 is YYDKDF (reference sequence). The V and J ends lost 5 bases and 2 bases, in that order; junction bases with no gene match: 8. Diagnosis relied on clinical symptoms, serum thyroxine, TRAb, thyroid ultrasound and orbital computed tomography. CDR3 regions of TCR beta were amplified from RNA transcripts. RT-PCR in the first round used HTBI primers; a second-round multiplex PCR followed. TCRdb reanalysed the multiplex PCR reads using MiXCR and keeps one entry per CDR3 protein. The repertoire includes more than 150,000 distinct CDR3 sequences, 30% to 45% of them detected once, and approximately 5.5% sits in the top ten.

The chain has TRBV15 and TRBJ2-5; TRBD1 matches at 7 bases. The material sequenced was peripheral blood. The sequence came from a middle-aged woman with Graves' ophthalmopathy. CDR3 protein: CATSARLDRQETQYF. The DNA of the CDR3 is TGTGCCACCAGCGCCCGATTGGACAGGCAAGAGACCCAGTACTTC.